The present entry profiles one TCR beta chain with its context. This clone's antigen is unknown. No qualities accompany the bases; no much larger clone lies one base away. These data belong to a study of persistence of HIV-infected CD4 T cells (dated by TCRdb to the early 2020s). Study-wide context: The study isolated CMV- and HIV-1 Gag-responding CD4+ T cells from ART-treated individuals to examine antigen-driven clonal expansion of HIV-1-infected cells. Suppressive ART had been received by participants for a median of about eight years. Peripheral blood samples of up to about 200 mL were taken at multiple time points, with the exception of a couple of participants who underwent leukapheresis at a single time point. Proviral sequencing was used to assess clonality among infected cells, whereas TCRbeta sequencing gauged the clonality of all cells within each sorted population. In the cross-participant TCR cluster analysis, 8 participants were included for CMV and 6 or 7 participants were included for Gag.

The immunoSEQ hsTCRB assay version 4, run in survey mode, was used to sequence TCRbeta repertoires from genomic DNA. Genomic DNA was diluted to 7.5 to 10 ng/uL, and up to roughly 1 ug per sample was used for TCRbeta sequencing. Per the original workflow: TCRbeta data were analyzed in ImmunoSeq Analyzer 3.0, with diversity computed on productive nucleotide rearrangements. The improved Chao index was used to estimate lower-bound TCR diversity, and the Gini coefficient was used to estimate clonality using the Immunarch R package. Different nucleotide rearrangements encoding the same CDR3beta amino acid sequence were counted as distinct clonotypes. Differential abundance analysis identified TCRbeta sequences significantly enriched in antigen-responding cells relative to anti-CD3/anti-CD28-activated cells. GLIPH2 grouped TCRs by predicted peptide-MHC specificity, both within each participant and across combined participant data sets. This is the immuneACCESS table as TCRdb keeps it, with only in-frame sequences that have V and J called. A part of the clones is gone; compared with another copy, unresolved V genes explain less than half, and the rest is unexplained. The V and J calls and clone size were taken over from that table, and D and trimming were inferred from the DNA. The sample table holds about 36,000 clones, of which around four fifths were seen once. Of the sample, 0.97% is held by the ten largest clones.

General conclusions and limits of the study: Enrichment of degenerate expanded CDR3beta sequences was found in antigen-responding cells, suggesting convergent selection of CD4+ responses to CMV and Gag. Few individuals were included in the study, and only a limited range of antigens was tested. Significantly lower TCRbeta richness was observed in CMV- and Gag-responding cells than in anti-CD3/anti-CD28-responding cells, and higher oligoclonality was observed in CMV-responding cells than in CD3/CD28-stimulated and Gag-responding cells. Bulk TCR analyses could not be limited to the rare CMV-responding cells that actually contained HIV-1 proviruses. A correlation was observed between TCR oligoclonality and proviral oligoclonality within the same sorted populations.

Per the publication, the treatment or condition label means: suppressive antiretroviral therapy. A pool of overlapping 15-mer peptides from HIV-1 Gag, at around 1.1 ug per peptide per mL, was used to stimulate the cells. Nonresponding CD40L-negative CD69-negative CD45RO-high memory CD4+ T cells were sorted as memory populations depleted of antigen-responding cells. HIV-1-infected adults in whom suppressive ART had been started during chronic infection were enrolled as participants. Participants had undetectable plasma HIV-1 RNA below 50 copies/mL for at least 4 years. To be included, a participant needed positive CMV serology and a CD4+ T cell count above 400 cells/uL. Before stimulation, PBMCs were isolated using density centrifugation and then depleted of CD8+ T cells. For less than 20 hours, CD8-depleted PBMCs were stimulated with anti-CD28/CD49d costimulation, a CD40-blocking antibody, and enfuvirtide, which was added to prevent new infections. Sorting was done on either a Beckman Coulter MoFlo Legacy or an XDP sorter, and propidium iodide was used to exclude dead cells. The QIAamp DNA Mini Kit was used for genomic DNA extraction from samples above one million cells, and the Quick-DNA Microprep Kit was used otherwise.

Spanning cysteine to valine, the CDR3 consists of 15 amino acids. Solely the CDR3 DNA is kept, with 45 bases framed from the first base. Via the germline V gene, CDR1 is SNHLY and CDR2 FYNNEI. Trimming costs V 2 bases and J 3 bases, and their ends lie 14 bases apart. This TCR was sampled from an adult with HIV. The donor label of this sample is uncertain. The sequenced sample was cultured CD4+ T cells from PBMCs, obtained from a patient who received antiretroviral therapy. The cell subset or site label, as the study defines it: CD40L-CD69- CD45RO-high memory CD4 T cells not responding to Gag peptides. The rearrangement combines TRBV2 with TRBJ2-7, with the D gene not clear enough to name. The nucleotide sequence is given as TGTGCCAGCAGTGAATCTCTATCCAGACTCTACGAGCAGTACGTC. It translates to CASSESLSRLYEQYV.